This TCR beta chain stems from a study of blood T cell repertoires in COVID-19. Study in general: Collection of acute and convalescent COVID-19 samples took place in the United States, Italy and Spain. Sources were T cells, B-cell-depleted T cells, or PBMCs; the material itself was cDNA or gDNA.

Per the study methods: Reference gene primer amplification yielded estimated nucleated cell counts. Assay used: immunoSEQ multiplex PCR; TCRdb lists only in-frame clones, some missing. The V and J calls and clone size come from that table; D and trimming were worked out from the DNA. Among about 140,000 clones listed, 65% to 85% were seen once. CDR1 SGHDN and CDR2 FVKESK come from the germline V gene. With 4 bases clipped from V and 3 bases from J, the junction kept 20 bases outside the gene matches. The CDR3 is 19 residues long. The material sequenced was peripheral blood. The TCR comes from a woman in her sixties with acute or convalescent COVID-19. The chain combines TRBV14 with TRBJ2-7; TRBD2 agrees at 8 bases. DNA for the CDR3: TGTGCCAGCAGCCTCAAGTTGGAGGGTCGGCGGGAGGTGTACTACGAGCAGTACTTC. Amino acid sequence: CASSLKLEGRREVYYEQYF.